This T cell receptor beta chain derives from a study of CD8 T cells in Susac syndrome. Random hexamers were used to reverse transcribe roughly 0.45 to 1 ug of RNA. TCRdb reprocessed the immunoSEQ multiplex PCR reads via MiXCR and lists one record per CDR3 protein. The data show about 190,000 distinct CDR3 sequences, 90% to 95% seen once. The CDR3 has 13 residues. Trimming stripped 6 bases from V and 2 bases from J, with 14 bases between. Germline values: CDR1 DFQATT, CDR2 SNEGSKA (reference sequence). The chain uses TRBV20-1 and TRBJ2-7; D is unresolved. Sequencing was carried out using CD4+ T cells from PBMCs. This sequence was found in a human donor in good health. The CDR3 DNA follows: TGCAGTGCCCCAGGCCCCACTGCCTACGAGCAGTACGTC. It is translated as CSAPGPTAYEQYV.